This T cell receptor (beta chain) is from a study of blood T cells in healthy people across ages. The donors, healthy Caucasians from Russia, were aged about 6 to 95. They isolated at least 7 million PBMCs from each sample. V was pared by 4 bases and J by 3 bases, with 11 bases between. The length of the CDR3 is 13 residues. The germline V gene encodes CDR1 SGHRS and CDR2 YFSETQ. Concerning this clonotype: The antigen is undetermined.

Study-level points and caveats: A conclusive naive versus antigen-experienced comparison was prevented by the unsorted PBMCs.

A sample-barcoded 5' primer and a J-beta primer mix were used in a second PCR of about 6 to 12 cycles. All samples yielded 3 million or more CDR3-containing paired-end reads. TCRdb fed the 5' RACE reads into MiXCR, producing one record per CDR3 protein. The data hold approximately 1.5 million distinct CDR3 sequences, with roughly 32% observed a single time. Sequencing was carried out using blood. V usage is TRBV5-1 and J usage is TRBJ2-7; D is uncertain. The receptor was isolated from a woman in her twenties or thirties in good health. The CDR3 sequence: CASSPSVRYEQYF. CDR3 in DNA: TGCGCCAGCAGCCCTTCGGTCCGCTACGAGCAGTACTTC.